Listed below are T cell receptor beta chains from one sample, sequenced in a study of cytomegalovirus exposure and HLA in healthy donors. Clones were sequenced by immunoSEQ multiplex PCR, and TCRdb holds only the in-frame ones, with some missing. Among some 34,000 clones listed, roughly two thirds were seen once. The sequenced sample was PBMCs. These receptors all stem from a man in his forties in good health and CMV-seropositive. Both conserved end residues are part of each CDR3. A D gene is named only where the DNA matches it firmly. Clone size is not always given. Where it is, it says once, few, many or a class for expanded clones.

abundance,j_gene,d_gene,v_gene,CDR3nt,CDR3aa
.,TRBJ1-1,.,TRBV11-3,TGTGCCAGCAGCCCCGGAGGGGCGAAGACTGAAGCTTTCTTT,CASSPGGAKTEAFF
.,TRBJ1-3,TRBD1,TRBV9,TGTGCCAGCAGCGTAGAGACAGGGGGTATCTCTGGAAACACCATATATTTT,CASSVETGGISGNTIYF
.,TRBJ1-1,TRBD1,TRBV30,TGTGCCTGGAGTCTCACCGACAGGGGGGCTTTCTTT,CAWSLTDRGAFF
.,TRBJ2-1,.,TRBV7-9,TGTGCCAGCAGCTTAGCGAGGGGTAGCGGCTACAATGAGCAGTTCTTC,CASSLARGSGYNEQFF
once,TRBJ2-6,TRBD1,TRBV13,TGTGCCAGCAGCTCAGGGGGCACTGGGGCCAACGTCCTGACTTTC,CASSSGGTGANVLTF
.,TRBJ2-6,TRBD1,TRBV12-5,TGTGCTAGTGGTTTGCCCTCCGGGACAGTGAGCTCTGGGGCCAACGTCCTGACTTTC,CASGLPSGTVSSGANVLTF
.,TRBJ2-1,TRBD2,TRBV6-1,TGTGCCAGCAGTGAAAGTGATCCCCGGCTAGCGGGGGCCCTCCGCTCCTACAATGAGCAGTTCTTC,CASSESDPRLAGALRSYNEQFF
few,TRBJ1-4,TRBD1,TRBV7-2,TGTGCCAGCAGCTTGGGAACAGGGGGCGGCGAAAAACTGTTTTTT,CASSLGTGGGEKLFF
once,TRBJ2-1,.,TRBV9,TGTGCCAGCAGCGTAGGACAGGTCAATGAGCAGTTCTTC,CASSVGQVNEQFF
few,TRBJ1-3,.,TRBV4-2,TGTGCCAGCAGCCAAGCAGGAGGCTACTCTGGAAACACCATATATTTT,CASSQAGGYSGNTIYF
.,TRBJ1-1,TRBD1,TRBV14,TGTGCCAGCAGCAAGGGACAGGGGGCAATCTACACTGAAGCTTTCTTT,CASSKGQGAIYTEAFF
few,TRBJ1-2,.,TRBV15,TGTGCCACCAGCAGGGAAAGACGGGGAGCTAACTATGGCTACACCTTC,CATSRERRGANYGYTF
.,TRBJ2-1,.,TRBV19,TGTGCCAGTAGTATCTACAGGTACAATGAGCAGTTCTTC,CASSIYRYNEQFF
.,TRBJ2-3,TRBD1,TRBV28,TGTGCCAGCAAAGGGGGCGACACAGATACGCAGTATTTT,CASKGGDTDTQYF
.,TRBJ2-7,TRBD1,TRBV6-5,TGTGCCAGCCAACCGGGACAGGGCTACGAGCAGTACTTC,CASQPGQGYEQYF
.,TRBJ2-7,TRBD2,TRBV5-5,TGTGCCAGCAGCTTCGAGGTGGTAGCGGGGGGCCGTTACGAGCAGTACTTC,CASSFEVVAGGRYEQYF
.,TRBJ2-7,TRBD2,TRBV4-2,TGTGCCAGCAGCCAACAAGCGGGGGGGGCGAGTACCTACGAGCAGTACTTC,CASSQQAGGASTYEQYF
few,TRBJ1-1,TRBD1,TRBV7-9,TGTGCCAGCAGCTTCCAGGGGGCAATCAACACTGAAGCTTTCTTT,CASSFQGAINTEAFF
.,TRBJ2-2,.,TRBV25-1,TGTGCCAGCAGGGCTGACAGTATGACCGGGGAGCTGTTTTTT,CASRADSMTGELFF
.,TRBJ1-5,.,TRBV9,TGTGCCAGCAGCCCCGGGGGTGGCAATCAGCCCCAGCATTTT,CASSPGGGNQPQHF
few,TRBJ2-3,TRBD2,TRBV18,TGTGCCAGCTCGCCTGGGACGACTAGCGGGGGGGTCACAGATACGCAGTATTTT,CASSPGTTSGGVTDTQYF
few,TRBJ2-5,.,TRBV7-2,TGTGCCAGCAGCTTAGCAGCGGCAATTCAAGAGACCCAGTACTTC,CASSLAAAIQETQYF